The clone carrying this T cell receptor beta chain was detected a few times. Its antigen is not known. The same CDR3 is also encoded by other DNA sequences in this sample. The source of the sample is a study of T cell responses to AZD1222 COVID-19 vaccine. Study overall: Second-dose groups at about 4 or about 12 weeks were pooled.

Overall study findings and caveats: Repertoire samples came only from after the peak T cell response. Spike-specific TCRs gained breadth and depth after people received two AZD1222 doses. Donors in the cohort were predominantly white British and more often female, and clonal diversity was possibly underestimated.

The CDR3 consists of 16 residues. V shed 11 bases, J shed 6 bases, and the junction held 17 bases outside the gene matches. Germline CDR1 reads LGHNA; CDR2 reads YNFKEQ. The table came from immunoSEQ multiplex PCR; TCRdb's copy has only in-frame clones and leaves some out. This table holds more than 95,000 clones, over 75% found once. The sequenced sample was peripheral blood, obtained on day 0 of AZD1222 vaccination. V usage is TRBV4-2 and J usage is TRBJ2-2; TRBD2 aligns across 8 bases. The TCR comes from an adult in good health. Here the CDR3 DNA reads TGTGCCCCCACCCAAGACCGGGGGGGGTTGTCCGGGGAGCTGTTTTTT. It specifies CAPTQDRGGLSGELFF.